This paragraph covers one TCR beta chain sequence. Clones were read by immunoSEQ multiplex PCR, and TCRdb kept only the in-frame ones, dropping some. The top ten hold approximately 24% of the sample, which has over 10,000 clones, 70% to 85% seen once. Trimming removed 4 bases at V and 3 bases at J, with 7 bases between. The germline V gene has CDR1 SGHDT and CDR2 YYEEEE. The CDR3 has 12 amino acids. The data originate from a study of sequential checkpoint blockade in melanoma. The treatment was: randomized to nivolumab then ipilimumab (arm A) or the reverse (arm B). DNA-damaging chemotherapy had not been given to any patient beforehand. Live CD3+CD8+ CD19− CD56− cells were sorted from PBMCs.

Material: CD8+ T cells sorted from blood (inferred from file names), obtained from a patient given nivolumab and ipilimumab in sequence. This TCR was recovered from a human donor with melanoma. This chain links TRBV5-6 with TRBJ1-1; D is ambiguous. CDR3 nucleotides: TGTGCCAGCAGCACTCCGTACACTGAAGCTTTCTTT. It specifies CASSTPYTEAFF. The variable domain in full, completed from reference TRBV5-6 and TRBJ1-1, reads DAGVTQSPTHLIKTRGQQVTLRCSPKSGHDTVSWYQQALGQGPQFIFQYYEEEERQRGNFPDRFSGHQFPNYSSELNVNALLLGDSALYLCASSTPYTEAFFGQGTRLTVV.